This TCR beta chain is drawn from a study of CD4 T cells in relation to SARS-CoV-2 and coronaviruses listed by TCRdb under 2021. Broadly, across the study: In the ViraFEST assay, PBMCs were cultured with antigen for approximately 9 days, after which TCR beta CDR3s were sequenced to identify clonal expansions specific to the antigen. Expansion assays from other donors in the study were sequenced with a different, Illumina-based TCR-beta assay. The negative reference condition was either a culture with an HIV-1 Nef peptide pool or a culture with no peptide. Shared crossreactive spike epitopes were mapped to their HLA restriction using patient-derived lymphoblastoid cell lines. Memory CD4+ T cell crossreactivity between SARS-CoV-2 and common cold coronavirus spike proteins was assessed at the TCR clonotype level in the study. The Adaptive Biotechnologies TCR-sequencing kit was used to sequence samples from a few pre-COVID donors and the naive versus memory experiments, while other data came from Illumina-based sequencing. General study outcomes and caveats: Since the crossreactivity analysis centred on spike protein, crossreactivity against other viral proteins was not assessed. Memory CD4+ clonotypes crossrecognizing SARS-CoV-2 and at least one common cold coronavirus spike were found in approximately 60% of donors. The study was constrained by small numbers of patients and of tested TCRs. Pre-pandemic and post-infection samples were not both contributed by any donor, so tracing of the source of pre-existing responses was limited. Compared with monoreactive clones, crossreactive clones had significantly weaker SARS-CoV-2-driven expansion, a result consistent with antigenic imprinting.

CD4+ T cells from unexposed donors were collected before the COVID-19 pandemic (2011-2018). Following 10 days of culture, the EasySep CD4+ T cell isolation kit was used to isolate CD4+ T cells. Unexposed donor CD4+ T cells were tested for reactivity to SARS-CoV-2 S and N and four common cold coronavirus spike pools, as cell number allowed. Two million PBMCs per well were cultured in IMDM with roughly 5% human AB serum and 8.5 to 10 IU/ml IL-2. Half of the culture medium was replaced with fresh IL-2-containing medium on days 3 and 7. Triplicate replicate wells were generally used for each peptide culture condition. The leukapheresis product used for the unexposed donors was purchased from a commercial source. PBMCs were isolated from leukapheresis product or whole blood by Ficoll-Paque PLUS gradient centrifugation. PBMCs were either used fresh in the expansion assay or cryopreserved at -140 degrees C. The QIAamp Micro DNA Kit was used to extract genomic DNA from the CD4+ T cells.

V is cut back by 0 bases and J by 3 bases, with 7 bases in the junction unmatched. The cysteine opens and the phenylalanine closes a CDR3 of 17 amino acids. Solely the CDR3 DNA is kept, with 51 bases framed from the first base. As encoded in the germline V gene, CDR1 is MGHRA while CDR2 is YSYEKL. A note on this clone: Its antigen is unknown. No per-base quality is available; no much larger clone lies one base away.

Receptor libraries were prepared by the immunoSEQ multiplex PCR assay. As for the authors' bioinformatics: During preprocessing, nonproductive sequences were removed, along with CDR3s that did not begin with C, did not end with F or W, or were shorter than 7 amino acids. Antigen-specific clonotypes were called with the MANAFEST web app, based on expansion relative to reference and other culture wells. A clone counted as positive if significantly expanded in 2 of 3 replicate wells versus the reference culture at FDR below 0.05. A further requirement for positive clones was significant expansion compared with all other tandem wells, along with an odds ratio above 5. CDR3 homology was measured as pairwise Levenshtein distance, computed with the stringdist R package after trimming three terminal residues from each end. What TCRdb holds here is the immuneACCESS table cut down to in-frame rearrangements. Part of the clones is not present; checked against another copy, under half of the missing clones reflect an unresolved V gene, and the others are unexplained. Clonal size and the V and J genes are those of that table, whereas D and trimming came from the DNA. This sample has approximately 25,000 clones in its table, and about 70% of those were observed once. The top ten clonotypes cover approximately 14% of the sample.

Sequencing was carried out using CD4+ T cells from PBMCs, cultured in vitro. The rearrangement joined TRBV4-1 to TRBJ2-7, with 11 middle bases fitting TRBD1. This receptor was taken from a human donor in good health. The CDR3 protein: CASSQDSSGTGGYEQYF. The DNA sequence is TGCGCCAGCAGCCAAGATTCGTCCGGGACAGGGGGCTACGAGCAGTACTTC.